The 19 T cell receptor beta chains below come from one sample, sequenced in a study of CXCR3-negative and CXCR3-positive naive CD8 T cells. Overall study findings and caveats: TRB CDR3s were more hydrophobic in CXCR3-positive than in CXCR3-negative naive cells.

Carrying UMI labels, the TRB cDNA libraries were prepared through 5' RACE. Using the 5' RACE reads, TCRdb records one entry per CDR3 protein without DNA. The sample totals approximately 5,300 distinct CDR3 sequences. The antigens of these receptors remain unknown. Sequencing input: naive CXCR3+ CD8+ T cells from blood. Indicated subset: CD45RO-CCR7+CD27+CD95- naive CD8+ T cells expressing CXCR3 (TNR3+). The receptor source for this set is a human donor in good health. Some clones in this sample may be carry-over from other donors' samples.

The V call is TRBV20-1, the J call TRBJ2-7; TCRdb gives TRBD1 as the D gene, but with no DNA this cannot be confirmed. Germline CDR1 DFQATT, CDR2 SNEGSKA (reference sequence). The CDR3 is made up of 13 amino acids. CDR3 loop: CSARGTETYEQYF.

CDR3 region: CASSLGLRYEQYF. The chain combines TRBV11-2 with TRBJ2-7; lacking DNA, the TRBD2 call made by TCRdb goes unchecked. CDR3 size: 13 residues. Germline V CDR1 and CDR2: SGHAT, FQNNGV. Full variable domain (rest looked up from reference TRBV11-2 and TRBJ2-7): EAGVAQSPRYKIIEKRQSVAFWCNPISGHATLYWYQQILGQGPKLLIQFQNNGVVDDSQLPKDRFSAERLKGVDSTLKIQPAKLEDSAVYLCASSLGLRYEQYFGPGTRLTVT.

The CDR3 protein is CATRWRAMEDTQYF. The J gene is TRBJ2-3, the V gene TRBV19; TCRdb's D gene call, TRBD2, goes unchecked for lack of DNA. CDR1 and CDR2 (germline): LNHDA, SQIVND (reference sequence). The CDR3 length is 14 residues.

V is TRBV4-1 and J is TRBJ1-4; TCRdb outputs TRBD1, but without DNA this stays unchecked. The CDR3 covers 15 residues. From germline, CDR1 is MGHRA and CDR2 YSYEKL. CDR3 amino acids: CASSQRQVPGEKLFF.

V is TRBV7-3 and J is TRBJ2-7; without DNA, the TCRdb call of TRBD2 cannot be checked. The germline V gene encodes CDR1 SGHTA and CDR2 FQGTGA. The CDR3 is 15 amino acids. The CDR3 reads CASSLAIAGGYEQYF.

The chain joins TRBV13 to TRBJ2-2; TCRdb lists TRBD1, though no DNA is available to test this call. The CDR3 spans 15 residues. Germline V gene lookup returns CDR1 PRHDT and CDR2 FYEKMQ (reference sequence). CDR3 loop: CASSVRRENTGELFF.

J is TRBJ2-7 and V is TRBV27. The CDR3 runs to 13 residues. Germline CDR1 MNHEY, CDR2 SMNVEV (reference sequence). The CDR3 sequence: CASSETGLYEQYF.

In terms of frequency, this clonotype is medium-sized. The chain carries TRBV19 and TRBJ2-7. Germline CDR1 and CDR2: LNHDA and SQIVND (reference sequence). CDR3 length equals 12 residues. Here the CDR3 reads CASSISPYEQYF.

In terms of frequency, this clonotype is medium-sized. This chain connects TRBV7-8 to TRBJ2-7; TCRdb picks TRBD1, but there is no DNA to check that call. CDR1 and CDR2 from the germline V gene are SGHVS and FQNEAQ. This CDR3 region has 17 residues. The CDR3 region is CASSLGTQGKRDYEQYF.

V is TRBV2 and J is TRBJ2-2; TCRdb lists TRBD2, though no DNA is available to test this call. The CDR3 has 15 residues. Germline CDR1 and CDR2: SNHLY and FYNNEI. The CDR3 is CASTPGTRRTGELFF.

This clonotype is called medium-sized based on its frequency. The chain has TRBV3-1 and TRBJ2-7; TCRdb's D call of TRBD1 is untestable without DNA. CDR1 is LGHDT, CDR2 YNNKEL, per germline (reference sequence). The CDR3 length is 15 residues. CDR3 sequence reads: CASSLKPLPSYEQYF.

This clonotype is deemed medium-sized by its frequency. This chain connects TRBV7-2 to TRBJ2-1; TCRdb's D call of TRBD2 is untestable without DNA. This CDR3 comprises 14 residues. Germline lookup yields CDR1 SGHTA and CDR2 FQGNSA. The CDR3 protein is CASTPSGVEDEQFF. Variable domain in full (rest from reference TRBV7-2 and TRBJ2-1): GAGVSQSPSNKVTEKGKDVELRCDPISGHTALYWYRQSLGQGLEFLIYFQGNSAPDKSGLPSDRFSAERTGGSVSTLTIQRTQQEDSAVYLCASTPSGVEDEQFFGPGTRLTVL.

This rearrangement joins TRBV5-1 to TRBJ2-2; TCRdb lists TRBD1, though no DNA is available to test this call. This CDR3 has 16 residues. Looked up from germline, CDR1 is SGHRS and CDR2 is YFSETQ. The CDR3 spells CASSPMDRGSTGELFF.

The chain couples TRBV29-1 to TRBJ2-3; TCRdb's D call of TRBD2 is untestable without DNA. This CDR3 spans 13 amino acids. Germline V lookup: CDR1 SQVTM, CDR2 ANQGSEA. The CDR3 protein is CSVLLPSSDTQYF.

This clonotype is labeled medium-sized (0.01 to 0.1%) based on frequency. The chain uses TRBV28 and TRBJ1-1. Germline V lookup: CDR1 MDHEN, CDR2 SYDVKM. The CDR3 contains 12 residues. This chain's CDR3 is CASSFRSTEAFF.

This rearrangement joins TRBV7-8 to TRBJ2-1. The CDR3 has 15 amino acids. Germline loops: CDR1 SGHVS, CDR2 FQNEAQ. The CDR3 here is CASSLRQGPYNEQFF. The full variable domain, its missing parts supplied by reference TRBV7-8 and TRBJ2-1, is GAGVSQSPRYKVAKRGQDVALRCDPISGHVSLFWYQQALGQGPEFLTYFQNEAQLDKSGLPSDRFFAERPEGSVSTLKIQRTQQEDSAVYLCASSLRQGPYNEQFFGPGTRLTVL.

This clonotype is classed as medium-sized (0.01 to 0.1%) by frequency. The J gene is TRBJ1-1, the V gene TRBV29-1; TCRdb's assignment of TRBD1 cannot be checked, as there is no DNA. The CDR3 sequence is 12 residues long. Germline V lookup: CDR1 SQVTM, CDR2 ANQGSEA. The CDR3 here is CSPGQMNTEAFF.

V is TRBV18 and J is TRBJ2-7. This CDR3 comprises 13 residues. CDR1 KGHSH and CDR2 LQKENI come from the germline V gene. The chain's CDR3 is CASSPPDSYEQYF.

In terms of frequency, this clonotype is medium-sized. The genes are TRBV5-1 and TRBJ2-3; TCRdb picks TRBD1, but there is no DNA to check that call. Germline lookup yields CDR1 SGHRS and CDR2 YFSETQ. The CDR3 spans 14 residues. CDR3 sequence reads: CASSLMDRVDTQYF. The full variable domain, with the rest looked up from reference TRBV5-1 and TRBJ2-3, is KAGVTQTPRYLIKTRGQQVTLSCSPISGHRSVSWYQQTPGQGLQFLFEYFSETQRNKGNFPGRFSGRQFSNSRSEMNVSTLELGDSALYLCASSLMDRVDTQYFGPGTRLTVL.